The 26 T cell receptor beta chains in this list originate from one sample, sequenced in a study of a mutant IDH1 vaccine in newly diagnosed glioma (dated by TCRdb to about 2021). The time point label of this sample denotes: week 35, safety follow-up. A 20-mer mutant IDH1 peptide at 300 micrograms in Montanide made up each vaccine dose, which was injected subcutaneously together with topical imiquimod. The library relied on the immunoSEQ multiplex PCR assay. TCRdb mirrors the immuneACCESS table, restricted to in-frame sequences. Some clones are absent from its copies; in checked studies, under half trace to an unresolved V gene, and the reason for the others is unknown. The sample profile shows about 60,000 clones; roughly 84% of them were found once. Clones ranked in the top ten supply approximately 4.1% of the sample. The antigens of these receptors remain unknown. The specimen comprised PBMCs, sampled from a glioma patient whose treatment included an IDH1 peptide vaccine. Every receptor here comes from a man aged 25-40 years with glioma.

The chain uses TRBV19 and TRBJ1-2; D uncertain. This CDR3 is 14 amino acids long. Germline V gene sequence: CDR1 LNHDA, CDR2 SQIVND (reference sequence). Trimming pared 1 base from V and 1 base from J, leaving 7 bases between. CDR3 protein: CASSIAPNNYGYTF. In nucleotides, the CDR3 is TGTGCCAGTAGTATAGCCCCAAATAACTATGGCTACACCTTC.

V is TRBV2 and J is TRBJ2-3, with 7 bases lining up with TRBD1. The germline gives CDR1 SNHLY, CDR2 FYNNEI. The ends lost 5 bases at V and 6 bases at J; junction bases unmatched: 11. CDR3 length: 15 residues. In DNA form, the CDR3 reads TGTGCCAGCAGTCACAGGGGAGTGGTGGGGGATACGCAGTATTTT. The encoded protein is CASSHRGVVGDTQYF.

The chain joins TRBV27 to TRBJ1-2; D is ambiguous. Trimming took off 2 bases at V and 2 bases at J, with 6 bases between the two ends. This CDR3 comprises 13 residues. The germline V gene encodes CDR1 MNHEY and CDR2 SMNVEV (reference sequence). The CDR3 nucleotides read TGTGCCAGCAGTTTAGGATCCAACTATGGCTACACCTTC. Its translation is CASSLGSNYGYTF.

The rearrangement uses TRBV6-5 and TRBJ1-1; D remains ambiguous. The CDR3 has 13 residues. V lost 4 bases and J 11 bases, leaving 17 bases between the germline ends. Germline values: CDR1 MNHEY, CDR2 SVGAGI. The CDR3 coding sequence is TGTGCCAGCAGTTCGGGAGGACCCACGAGGGCTTTCTTT. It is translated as CASSSGGPTRAFF.

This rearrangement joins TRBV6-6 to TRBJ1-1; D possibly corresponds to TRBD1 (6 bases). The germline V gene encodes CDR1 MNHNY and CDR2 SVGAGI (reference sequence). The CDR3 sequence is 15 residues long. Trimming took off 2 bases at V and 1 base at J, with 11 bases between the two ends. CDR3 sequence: CASSYGGPGNTEAFF. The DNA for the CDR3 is TGTGCCAGCAGTTACGGGGGGCCTGGGAACACTGAAGCTTTCTTT.

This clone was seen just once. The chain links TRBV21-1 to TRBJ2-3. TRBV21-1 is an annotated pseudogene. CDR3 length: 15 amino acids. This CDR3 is CASSTRNWGTDTQYF. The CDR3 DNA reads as TGTGCCAGCAGCACCCGGAACTGGGGGACAGATACGCAGTATTTT.

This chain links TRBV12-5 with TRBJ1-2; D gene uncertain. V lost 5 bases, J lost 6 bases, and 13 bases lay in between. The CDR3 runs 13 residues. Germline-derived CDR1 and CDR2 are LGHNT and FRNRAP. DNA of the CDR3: TGTGCTAGTGGTCCGGGCCCCCGAGATGGCTACACCTTC. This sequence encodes CASGPGPRDGYTF.

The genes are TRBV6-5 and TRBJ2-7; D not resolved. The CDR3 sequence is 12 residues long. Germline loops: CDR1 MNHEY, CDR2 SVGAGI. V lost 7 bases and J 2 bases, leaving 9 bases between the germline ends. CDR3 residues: CASTFFPYEQYF. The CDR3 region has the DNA TGTGCCAGCACCTTTTTCCCCTACGAGCAGTACTTC.

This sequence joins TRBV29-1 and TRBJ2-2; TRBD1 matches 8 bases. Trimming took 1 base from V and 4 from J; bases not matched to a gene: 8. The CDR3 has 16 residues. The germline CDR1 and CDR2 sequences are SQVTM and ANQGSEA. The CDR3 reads CSVEGQGKGATGELFF. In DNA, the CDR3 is TGCAGCGTTGAAGGACAGGGGAAAGGCGCCACCGGGGAGCTGTTTTTT.

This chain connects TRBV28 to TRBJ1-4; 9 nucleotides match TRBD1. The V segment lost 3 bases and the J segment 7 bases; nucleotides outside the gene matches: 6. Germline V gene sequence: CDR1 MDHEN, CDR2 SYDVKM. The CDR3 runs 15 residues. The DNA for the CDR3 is TGTGCCAGCAGTTTCCCCGGGACAGGGCGTGAAAAACTGTTTTTT. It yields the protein CASSFPGTGREKLFF. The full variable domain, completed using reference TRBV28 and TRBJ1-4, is DVKVTQSSRYLVKRTGEKVFLECVQDMDHENMFWYRQDPGLGLRLIYFSYDVKMKEKGDIPEGYSVSREKKERFSLILESASTNQTSMYLCASSFPGTGREKLFFGSGTQLSVL.

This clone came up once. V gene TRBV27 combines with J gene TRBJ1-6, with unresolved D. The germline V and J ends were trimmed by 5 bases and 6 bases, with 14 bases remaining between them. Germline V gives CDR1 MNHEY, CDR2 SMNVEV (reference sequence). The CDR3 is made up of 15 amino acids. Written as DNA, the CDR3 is TGTGCCAGCAGTGCGCCCCCCCTTTTTAATTCACCCCTCCACTTT. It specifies CASSAPPLFNSPLHF.

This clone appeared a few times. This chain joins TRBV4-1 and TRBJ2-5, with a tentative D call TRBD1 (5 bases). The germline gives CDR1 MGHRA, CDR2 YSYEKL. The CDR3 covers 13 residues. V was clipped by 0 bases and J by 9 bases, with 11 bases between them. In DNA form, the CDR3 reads TGCGCCAGCAGCCAAGAAGGGGTCTTGGCCCAGTACTTC. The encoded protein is CASSQEGVLAQYF.

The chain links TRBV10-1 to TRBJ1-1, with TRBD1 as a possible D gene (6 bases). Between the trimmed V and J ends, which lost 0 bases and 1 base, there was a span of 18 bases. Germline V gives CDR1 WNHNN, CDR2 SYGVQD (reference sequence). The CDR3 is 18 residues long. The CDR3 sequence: CASSESAGASPRNTEAFF. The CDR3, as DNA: TGCGCCAGCAGTGAGTCGGCAGGGGCGTCCCCCCGGAACACTGAAGCTTTCTTT.

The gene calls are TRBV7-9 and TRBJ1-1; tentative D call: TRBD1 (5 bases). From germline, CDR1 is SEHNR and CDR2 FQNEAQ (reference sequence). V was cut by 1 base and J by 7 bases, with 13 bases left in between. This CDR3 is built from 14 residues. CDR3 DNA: TGTGCCAGCAGCTTAGTGAACAGGCGGGATGAAGCTTTCTTT. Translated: CASSLVNRRDEAFF. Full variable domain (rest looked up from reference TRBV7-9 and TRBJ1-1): DTGVSQNPRHKITKRGQNVTFRCDPISEHNRLYWYRQTLGQGPEFLTYFQNEAQLEKSRLLSDRFSAERPKGSFSTLEIQRTEQGDSAMYLCASSLVNRRDEAFFGQGTRLTVV.

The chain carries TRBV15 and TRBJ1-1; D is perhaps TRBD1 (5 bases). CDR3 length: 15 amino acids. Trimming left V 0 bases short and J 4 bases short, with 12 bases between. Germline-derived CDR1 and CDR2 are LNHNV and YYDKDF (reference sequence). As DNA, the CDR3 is TGTGCCACCAGCAGAGATTTGGGACCGGGCACTGAAGCTTTCTTT. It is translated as CATSRDLGPGTEAFF. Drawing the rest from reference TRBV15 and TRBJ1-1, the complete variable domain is DAMVIQNPRYQVTQFGKPVTLSCSQTLNHNVMYWYQQKSSQAPKLLFHYYDKDFNNEADTPDNFQSRRPNTSFCFLDIRSPGLGDTAMYLCATSRDLGPGTEAFFGQGTRLTVV.

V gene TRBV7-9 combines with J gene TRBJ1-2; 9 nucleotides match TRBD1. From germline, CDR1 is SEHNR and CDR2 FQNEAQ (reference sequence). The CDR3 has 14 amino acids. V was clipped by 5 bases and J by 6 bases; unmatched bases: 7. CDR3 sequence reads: CASSRGTGRDGYTF. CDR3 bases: TGTGCCAGCAGCCGCGGGACAGGGAGGGATGGCTACACCTTC.

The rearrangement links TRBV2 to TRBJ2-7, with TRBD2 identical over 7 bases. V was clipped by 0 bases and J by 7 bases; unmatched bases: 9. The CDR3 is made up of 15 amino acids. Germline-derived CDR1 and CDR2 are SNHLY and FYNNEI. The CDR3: CASSEALRGAGEQYF. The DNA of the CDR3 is TGTGCCAGCAGTGAAGCGCTGAGGGGAGCGGGAGAGCAGTACTTC.

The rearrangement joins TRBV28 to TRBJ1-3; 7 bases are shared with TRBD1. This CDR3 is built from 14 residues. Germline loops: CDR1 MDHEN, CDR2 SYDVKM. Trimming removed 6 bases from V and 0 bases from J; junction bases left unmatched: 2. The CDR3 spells CASSPGGSGNTIYF. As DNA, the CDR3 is TGTGCCAGCAGCCCAGGGGGCTCTGGAAACACCATATATTTT.

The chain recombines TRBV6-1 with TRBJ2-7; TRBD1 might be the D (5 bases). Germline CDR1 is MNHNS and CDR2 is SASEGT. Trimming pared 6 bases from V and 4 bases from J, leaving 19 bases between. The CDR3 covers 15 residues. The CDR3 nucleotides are TGTGCCAGCAGCAAGACAGACTCAGTAGGATACGAGCAGTACTTC. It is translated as CASSKTDSVGYEQYF.

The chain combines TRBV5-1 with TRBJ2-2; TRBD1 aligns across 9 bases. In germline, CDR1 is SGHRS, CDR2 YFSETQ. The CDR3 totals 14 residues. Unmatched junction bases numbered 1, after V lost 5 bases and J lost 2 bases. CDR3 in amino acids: CASRDRGNTGELFF. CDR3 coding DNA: TGCGCCAGCAGGGACAGGGGAAACACCGGGGAGCTGTTTTTT.

CDR3 bases: TGTGCCATCAGTGAGACCGGACAGCTCTCGAAGCCCCAGCATTTT. Its protein is CAISETGQLSKPQHF. The chain employs TRBV10-3 and TRBJ1-5, with D tentatively TRBD1 (6 bases). Germline CDR1 is ENHRY and CDR2 is SYGVKD. Between the trimmed V and J ends, which lost 2 bases and 8 bases, there was a span of 16 bases. The CDR3 has 15 residues.

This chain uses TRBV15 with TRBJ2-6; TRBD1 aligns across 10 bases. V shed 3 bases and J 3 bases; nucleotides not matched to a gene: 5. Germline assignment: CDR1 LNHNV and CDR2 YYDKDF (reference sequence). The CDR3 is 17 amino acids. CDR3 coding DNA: TGTGCCACCAGCAGGGGGACAGGGGTGGTTGGGGCCAACGTCCTGACTTTC. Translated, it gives CATSRGTGVVGANVLTF.

The CDR3 here is CASSSAGALGEQYF. DNA of the CDR3: TGTGCCAGCAGCTCAGCGGGGGCTTTAGGCGAGCAGTACTTC. This chain uses TRBV5-4 with TRBJ2-7; TRBD2 agrees at 8 bases. V shed 3 bases, J shed 6 bases, and the junction held 8 bases outside the gene matches. Germline CDR1 and CDR2: SGHNT and YYREEE (reference sequence). There are 14 residues in the CDR3.

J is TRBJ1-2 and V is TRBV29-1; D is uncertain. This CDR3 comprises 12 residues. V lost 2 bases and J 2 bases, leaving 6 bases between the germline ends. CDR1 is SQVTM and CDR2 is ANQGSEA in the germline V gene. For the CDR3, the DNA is TGCAGCGTTGAACTTCAGAACTATGGCTACACCTTC. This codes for CSVELQNYGYTF.

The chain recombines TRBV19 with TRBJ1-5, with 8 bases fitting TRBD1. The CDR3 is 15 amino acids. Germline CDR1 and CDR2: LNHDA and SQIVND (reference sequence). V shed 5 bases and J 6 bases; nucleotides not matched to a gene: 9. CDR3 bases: TGTGCCAGTAGTGCTCGGACAGGGAAGGGTCAGCCCCAGCATTTT. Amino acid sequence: CASSARTGKGQPQHF. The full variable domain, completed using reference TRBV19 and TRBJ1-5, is DGGITQSPKYLFRKEGQNVTLSCEQNLNHDAMYWYRQDPGQGLRLIYYSQIVNDFQKGDIAEGYSVSREKKESFPLTVTSAQKNPTAFYLCASSARTGKGQPQHFGDGTRLSIL.

The DNA for the CDR3 is TGTGCCTGGAGTGGGGGGGTTACGAACACTGAAGCTTTCTTT. This codes for CAWSGGVTNTEAFF. This chain links TRBV30 with TRBJ1-1; tentatively, D is TRBD1 (5 bases). Germline loops: CDR1 GTSNPN, CDR2 SVGIG (reference sequence). This CDR3 contains 14 residues. V lost 1 base to trimming and J lost 1 base, with 10 bases between them.